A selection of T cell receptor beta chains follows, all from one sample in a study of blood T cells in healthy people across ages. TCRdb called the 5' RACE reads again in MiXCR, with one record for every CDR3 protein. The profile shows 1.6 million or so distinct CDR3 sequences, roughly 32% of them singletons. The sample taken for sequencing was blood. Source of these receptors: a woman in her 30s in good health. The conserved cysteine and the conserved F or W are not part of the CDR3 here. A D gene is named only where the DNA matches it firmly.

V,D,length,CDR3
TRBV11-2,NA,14,ASSLSGGKSTDTQY
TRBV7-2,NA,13,ASSPGQAFTYEQY
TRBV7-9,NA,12,ASSLQGINEKLF
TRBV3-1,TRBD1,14,ASSERIRQGQETQY
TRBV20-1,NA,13,SARSKGGEGGAQY
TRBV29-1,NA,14,SVEESSALLLYGYT
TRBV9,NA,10,TSSPLAGELF
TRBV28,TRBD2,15,ASSSLRLAGRRETQY
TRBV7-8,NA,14,ASSSVQGLPAYEQY
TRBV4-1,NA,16,ASSLGPGDLGENTEAF
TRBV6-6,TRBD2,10,AVGGAQETQY
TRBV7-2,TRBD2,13,ASSLASGRFKTQY
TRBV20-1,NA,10,STDRRSGGYT
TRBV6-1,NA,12,ASSESRGIGGYT
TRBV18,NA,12,ASSPLDTGKKRF
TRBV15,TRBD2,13,ATSRDGLAGPQRF
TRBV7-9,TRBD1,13,ASSTPGTGAYGYT
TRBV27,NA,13,ASSLGVGQKETQY
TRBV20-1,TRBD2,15,SARDETSGRLGDTQY
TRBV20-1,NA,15,SARWARTTLSYNEQF
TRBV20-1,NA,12,SAKYTGAQETQY
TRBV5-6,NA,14,ASSLIATAGSYGYT
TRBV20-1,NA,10,SARKSVDEQF
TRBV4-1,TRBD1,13,ASSLRDRANYGYT
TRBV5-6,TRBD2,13,ASSPFTSGGETQY
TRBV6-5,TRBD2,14,ASVKNLAGFNNEQF
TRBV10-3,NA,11,AIGKGGEETQY
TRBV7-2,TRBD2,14,ASSLASGGDYNEQF
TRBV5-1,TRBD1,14,ASSQETGGLADEQF
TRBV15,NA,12,ATSSPGLGQPQH
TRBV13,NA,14,ASSLTGQGSYNEQF
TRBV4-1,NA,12,ASSRSEGSYEQY
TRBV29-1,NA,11,SVGWQPNTEAF
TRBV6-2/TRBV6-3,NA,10,ASLGLEDEQY
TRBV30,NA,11,AWSPGANTEAF
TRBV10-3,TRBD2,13,AISEAGGLLDTQY
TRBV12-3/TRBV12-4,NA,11,ANTGSGANVLT
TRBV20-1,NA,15,SAREFVASSYNSPLH
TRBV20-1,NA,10,SVTDTTYEQY
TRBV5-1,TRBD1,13,ASRQIRDRYNEQF
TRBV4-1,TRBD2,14,ASSQRGAGGRNEQF
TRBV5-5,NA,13,AGRTLGADKDTQY
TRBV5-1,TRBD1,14,ASSAPPGQHSYEQY
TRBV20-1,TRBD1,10,SATGTGDEQY
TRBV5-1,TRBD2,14,ASSPLAGGTTDTQY
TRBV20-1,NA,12,SASASAGPYGYT
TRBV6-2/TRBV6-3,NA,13,ASSYGGRNTGELF
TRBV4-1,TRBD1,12,ASSHKGGEVRQY
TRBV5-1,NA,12,ASSWGDMNTEAF
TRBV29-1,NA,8,SVGANEQF
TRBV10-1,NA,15,ASSELPGGSGTYEQY
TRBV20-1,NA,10,SGGQSNQPQH
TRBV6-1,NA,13,ASSEIFRLGYGYT
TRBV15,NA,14,ATSRSANVRTDTQY